A single sample is the source of the 27 T cell receptor beta chains below, sequenced in a study of blood T cell repertoires in COVID-19. The assay was immunoSEQ multiplex PCR, and TCRdb's table has in-frame clones only and misses some. In the table there are under 65,000 clones, roughly nine tenths of which are singletons. Specimen: peripheral blood. The receptors stem from an elderly man in a cohort sampled during active COVID-19.

This chain uses TRBV30 with TRBJ1-5; 11 positions agree with TRBD1. Trimming at V came to 8 bases and at J to 2 bases, leaving 2 bases not matched to a gene. This CDR3 has 13 amino acids. Germline-derived CDR1 and CDR2 are GTSNPN and SVGIG (reference sequence). The CDR3 nucleotides are TGTGCCATGGGACAGGGGGGCAATCAGCCCCAGCATTTT. Residues: CAMGQGGNQPQHF.

This clone was picked up one time. The rearrangement links TRBV19 to TRBJ2-7; 9 bases fit TRBD2. This CDR3 spans 16 amino acids. V lost 5 bases and J lost 6; bases outside the gene matches: 14. The germline V gene encodes CDR1 LNHDA and CDR2 SQIVND (reference sequence). In DNA, the CDR3 is TGTGCCAGTAGTCCCAGACAGCCGGGACTAGCTAGCGAGCAGTACTTC. The encoded protein is CASSPRQPGLASEQYF.

The chain couples TRBV6-2 or TRBV6-3 to TRBJ1-1; 9 bases are shared with TRBD1. CDR3 length: 15 amino acids. Trimming took 3 bases from V and 4 from J; bases not matched to a gene: 6. Germline CDR1 MNHEY, CDR2 SVGEGT. CDR3 sequence (DNA): TGTGCCAGCAGTTATACAGGGGGCGCAGGCACTGAAGCTTTCTTT. Its translation is CASSYTGGAGTEAFF.

The chain links TRBV5-5 to TRBJ2-7, with 8 positions matching TRBD1. The germline CDR1 and CDR2 sequences are SGHKS and YYEKEE (reference sequence). The V segment lost 0 bases and the J segment 2 bases; nucleotides outside the gene matches: 7. CDR3 length equals 16 residues. Here the CDR3 reads CASSLAPGTGAYEQYF. Written as DNA, the CDR3 is TGTGCCAGCAGCTTGGCTCCCGGGACAGGAGCCTACGAGCAGTACTTC. Together with reference TRBV5-5 and TRBJ2-7, the CDR3 gives the full variable domain: DAGVTQSPTHLIKTRGQQVTLRCSPISGHKSVSWYQQVLGQGPQFIFQYYEKEERGRGNFPDRFSARQFPNYSSELNVNALLLGDSALYLCASSLAPGTGAYEQYFGPGTRLTVT.

This clone was observed a handful of times. This rearrangement joins TRBV10-3 to TRBJ1-3, with TRBD1 as a possible D gene (6 bases). The V gene's germline CDR1 is ENHRY and CDR2 SYGVKD. This CDR3 region has 16 residues. V was shortened by 6 bases and J by 0 bases, with 15 bases between the two germline ends. The CDR3 DNA reads as TGTGCCATCAGATCAGGGGTCCAGAGCTCTGGAAACACCATATATTTT. This encodes CAIRSGVQSSGNTIYF.

This sequence joins TRBV29-1 and TRBJ1-5, with 10 bases that match TRBD1. Germline loops: CDR1 SQVTM, CDR2 ANQGSEA. V dropped 7 bases and J dropped 7; count of bases not matched to a gene: 7. This CDR3 is 13 amino acids long. The DNA for the CDR3 is TGCAGCGCCGCGACAGGGGGCGGGCAGCCCCAGCATTTT. Translating it yields CSAATGGGQPQHF.

The chain uses TRBV5-1 and TRBJ1-5, with 10 bases that match TRBD1. V shed 4 bases, J shed 7 bases, and the junction held 5 bases outside the gene matches. This CDR3 has 14 amino acids. Germline lookup yields CDR1 SGHRS and CDR2 YFSETQ. CDR3 sequence: CASSAGTGEQPQHF. CDR3 nucleotides: TGCGCCAGCAGCGCCGGGACAGGGGAACAGCCCCAGCATTTT.

V and J are TRBV2 and TRBJ1-5, with a weak D call TRBD1 (6 bases). CDR3 length: 15 amino acids. Trimming cost V 6 bases and J 3 bases, with 15 bases left between them. CDR1 SNHLY and CDR2 FYNNEI come from the germline V gene. Here the CDR3 DNA reads TGTGCCAGCAGCGACGGACAGTTAAACAATCAGCCCCAGCATTTT. As protein: CASSDGQLNNQPQHF.

A single count supports this clone. The chain is built from TRBV29-1 and TRBJ2-3; 11 nucleotides align to TRBD2. CDR3 size: 14 residues. CDR1 and CDR2 from the germline V gene are SQVTM and ANQGSEA. V lost 6 bases and J lost 5; bases outside the gene matches: 7. Written as DNA, the CDR3 is TGCAGCGTCGCACTAGCGGGAGTGGGAGATACGCAGTATTTT. Its translation is CSVALAGVGDTQYF.

J is TRBJ1-4 and V is TRBV5-4; TRBD1 matches at 11 bases. Germline trimming cut 3 bases from V and 0 bases from J; bases unmatched to any gene: 4. The CDR3 contains 17 residues. CDR1 is SGHNT and CDR2 is YYREEE in the germline V gene (reference sequence). The CDR3 region has the DNA TGTGCCAGCAGCTCCGGGACAGGGGGGACAACTAATGAAAAACTGTTTTTT. Protein sequence: CASSSGTGGTTNEKLFF. The full variable domain, its missing parts supplied by reference TRBV5-4 and TRBJ1-4, is ETGVTQSPTHLIKTRGQQVTLRCSSQSGHNTVSWYQQALGQGPQFIFQYYREEENGRGNFPPRFSGLQFPNYSSELNVNALELDDSALYLCASSSGTGGTTNEKLFFGSGTQLSVL.

The chain carries TRBV21-1 and TRBJ1-5; the D call of TRBD1 is as the table states it, not checked on the DNA. TRBV21-1 is a pseudogene segment. CDR3 size: 17 residues. In DNA form, the CDR3 reads TGTGCCAGCAGCAACTCTTACAGGGGGCGCCGGAATCAGCCCCAGCATTTT. Amino acid sequence: CASSNSYRGRRNQPQHF.

This chain uses TRBV24-1 with TRBJ2-3; weak D call: TRBD2 (6 bases). Trimming removed 5 bases from V and 2 bases from J, with 10 bases in between. The CDR3 has 14 amino acids. Looked up from germline, CDR1 is KGHDR and CDR2 is SFDVKD. CDR3 residues: CATSVGGNTDTQYF. The CDR3, as DNA: TGTGCCACCAGTGTCGGCGGGAACACAGATACGCAGTATTTT.

This chain joins TRBV25-1 and TRBJ2-7, with 8 bases identical to TRBD1. V was pared by 5 bases and J by 0 bases, with 6 bases of the junction left unmatched. Germline CDR1 reads MGHDK; CDR2 reads SYGVNS. This CDR3 is 15 amino acids long. The CDR3 loop is CASSFGQGLSYEQYF. CDR3 DNA: TGTGCCAGCAGTTTTGGACAGGGACTCTCCTACGAGCAGTACTTC.

The CDR3 loop reads CASAGLQASEAFF. In DNA form, the CDR3 reads TGTGCCAGCGCAGGTCTACAGGCGTCTGAAGCTTTCTTT. The V call is TRBV2, the J call TRBJ1-1, with D perhaps matching TRBD1 (5 bases). Germline V CDR1 and CDR2: SNHLY, FYNNEI. Between the trimmed V and J ends, which lost 8 bases and 6 bases, there was a span of 16 bases. This CDR3 contains 13 residues.

The V call is TRBV12-3 or TRBV12-4, the J call TRBJ2-1, with 9 bases fitting TRBD1. CDR3 length: 12 amino acids. The ends lost 6 bases at V and 10 bases at J; junction bases unmatched: 4. This CDR3 is CASSLGTGEQFF. The CDR3 DNA is TGTGCCAGCAGCCTTGGGACAGGGGAGCAGTTCTTC.

This clone came up many times. V is TRBV27 and J is TRBJ1-5; TRBD1 matches 7 bases. The germline CDR1 and CDR2 sequences are MNHEY and SMNVEV (reference sequence). CDR3 length: 13 residues. Losses at the gene ends were 5 bases for V and 6 bases for J; bases not matched to a gene: 4. This CDR3 reads CASSLGQSQPQHF. For the CDR3, the DNA is TGTGCCAGCAGTCTGGGACAGAGTCAGCCCCAGCATTTT.

This chain links TRBV5-6 with TRBJ2-7; perhaps TRBD1 as D (5 bases). In germline, CDR1 is SGHDT, CDR2 YYEEEE. V dropped 2 bases and J dropped 0 bases, with 9 bases sitting between them. CDR3 length: 14 residues. Here the CDR3 reads CASSFTGSSYEQYF. CDR3 nucleotides: TGTGCCAGCAGCTTTACAGGTAGCTCCTACGAGCAGTACTTC. Combining the CDR3 with reference TRBV5-6 and TRBJ2-7 gives the whole variable domain DAGVTQSPTHLIKTRGQQVTLRCSPKSGHDTVSWYQQALGQGPQFIFQYYEEEERQRGNFPDRFSGHQFPNYSSELNVNALLLGDSALYLCASSFTGSSYEQYFGPGTRLTVT.

This clone was picked up one time. The rearrangement uses TRBV19 and TRBJ1-5, with 7 bases fitting TRBD1. Germline assignment: CDR1 LNHDA and CDR2 SQIVND (reference sequence). The trim removed 9 bases at V and 5 bases at J, leaving 7 bases unmatched. The CDR3 is 13 amino acids. CDR3 amino acids: CASSDRVHQPQHF. The CDR3 region has the DNA TGTGCCAGCAGTGACAGGGTCCATCAGCCCCAGCATTTT.

The chain combines TRBV9 with TRBJ2-7; D is perhaps TRBD2 (6 bases). The CDR3 extends over 15 amino acids. Germline loops: CDR1 SGDLS, CDR2 YYNGEE. Trimming left V 3 bases short and J 1 base short, with 14 bases between. For the CDR3, the DNA is TGTGCCAGCAGCGCATTCCAGGAGGGATCCTACGAGCAGTACTTC. Amino acids: CASSAFQEGSYEQYF.

CDR3 bases: TGTGCCTCGACAGGGATCGAAGAGACCCAGTACTTC. This codes for CASTGIEETQYF. J is TRBJ2-5 and V is TRBV30; 7 nucleotides agree with TRBD1. This CDR3 is 12 amino acids long. The germline V gene has CDR1 GTSNPN and CDR2 SVGIG (reference sequence). J lost 3 bases, V lost 7 bases, and 5 bases had no gene match.

This sequence joins TRBV5-5 and TRBJ2-2; maybe TRBD1 (6 bases). Trimming cost V 3 bases and J 0 bases, with 12 bases left between them. The CDR3 extends over 16 amino acids. Germline lookup yields CDR1 SGHKS and CDR2 YYEKEE (reference sequence). The chain's CDR3 is CASSSDRDTNTGELFF. The CDR3 region has the DNA TGTGCCAGCAGCTCCGACCGGGACACGAACACCGGGGAGCTGTTTTTT.

The V call is TRBV11-3, the J call TRBJ2-5; no reliable D call. Per germline, CDR1 SGHNT and CDR2 YENEEA. V lost 5 bases and J lost 3, with 7 bases in between. The CDR3 totals 12 residues. CDR3 bases: TGTGCCAGCAGCCCCGACAAAGAGACCCAGTACTTC. This translates into CASSPDKETQYF.

The CDR3: CASSPQSGTGGIGNQPQHF. CDR3 bases: TGTGCCAGCAGTCCGCAATCCGGGACAGGGGGTATTGGCAATCAGCCCCAGCATTTT. V gene TRBV6-6 combines with J gene TRBJ1-5, with 11 positions matching TRBD1. V gave up 5 bases and J gave up 2 bases; unmatched junction bases: 14. This CDR3 region has 19 residues. Looked up from germline, CDR1 is MNHNY and CDR2 is SVGAGI (reference sequence).

Only a few counts were recorded for this clone. V gene TRBV19 combines with J gene TRBJ2-1; 10 bases map to TRBD1. The CDR3 consists of 15 residues. V lost 10 bases to trimming and J lost 9 bases; unmatched junction nucleotides: 15. Germline assignment: CDR1 LNHDA and CDR2 SQIVND (reference sequence). The chain's CDR3 is CAISKRPGQGSEQFF. CDR3 coding DNA: TGTGCCATCTCGAAACGCCCGGGACAGGGGTCTGAGCAGTTCTTC.

The chain couples TRBV30 to TRBJ1-5, with D maybe TRBD1 (5 bases). V was trimmed by 3 bases and J by 1 base, leaving 10 bases between them. This CDR3 comprises 14 residues. The V gene's germline CDR1 is GTSNPN and CDR2 SVGIG (reference sequence). The CDR3 loop is CAWRGGPSNQPQHF. The CDR3 DNA reads as TGTGCCTGGAGGGGGGGACCGAGCAATCAGCCCCAGCATTTT.

This clone was picked up one time. The V and J genes are TRBV11-2 and TRBJ2-7, with a tentative D call TRBD1 (6 bases). The V end was cut by 2 bases, the J end by 2 bases, with 10 bases between. CDR3 length: 14 residues. Germline CDR1 and CDR2: SGHAT and FQNNGV. CDR3 sequence: CASSLLQGAYEQYF. As DNA, the CDR3 is TGTGCCAGCAGCTTATTACAGGGAGCCTACGAGCAGTACTTC.

The chain has TRBV14 and TRBJ1-4, with 10 bases identical to TRBD1. V trimming: 1 base; J trimming: 7 bases; junction bases outside the gene matches: 3. The CDR3 is made up of 15 amino acids. Germline CDR1 reads SGHDN; CDR2 reads FVKESK. The CDR3 loop reads CASSQARTGGEKLFF. In nucleotides, the CDR3 is TGTGCCAGCAGCCAAGCCCGGACAGGGGGTGAAAAACTGTTTTTT.